This T cell receptor beta chain was sequenced in a study of long-term antiretroviral therapy in people with HIV. The CDR3 loop spans 11 amino acids. V gave up 8 bases and J gave up 5 bases, with 12 bases separating them. Germline-derived CDR1 and CDR2 are DFQATT and SNEGSKA (reference sequence). Whole-study results and caveats: Against controls, HIV repertoires showed narrower ranges of CDR3 length.

Regarding this clone: Antigen specificity is unknown.

This was the immunoSEQ v3.0 assay at survey level. Sequencing was directed toward about 35,000-55,000 T-cell genomes in each sample. Clones were sequenced by immunoSEQ multiplex PCR, and TCRdb holds only the in-frame ones, with some missing. This sample has about 7,200 clones; over 60% occur once, and the top ten carry approximately 16%. Participants with HIV, all of them, were treated in the United States. This sample comprised unsorted PBMCs, obtained 0.9 years before starting antiretroviral therapy. This sequence was found in a man aged 35 to 55 with HIV. This chain connects TRBV20-1 to TRBJ1-2; D call uncertain. The CDR3 DNA reads TGCAGTTCACTTTCCTTTTATGGCTACACCTTC. Translating gives CSSLSFYGYTF.